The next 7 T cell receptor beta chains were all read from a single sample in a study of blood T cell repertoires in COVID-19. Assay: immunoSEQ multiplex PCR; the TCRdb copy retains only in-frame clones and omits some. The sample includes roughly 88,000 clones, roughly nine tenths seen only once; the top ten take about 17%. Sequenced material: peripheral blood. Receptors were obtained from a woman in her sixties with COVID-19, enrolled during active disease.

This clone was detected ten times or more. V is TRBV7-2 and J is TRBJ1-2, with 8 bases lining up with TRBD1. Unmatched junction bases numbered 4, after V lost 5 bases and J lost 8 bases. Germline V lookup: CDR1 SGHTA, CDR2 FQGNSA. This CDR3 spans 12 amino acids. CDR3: CASSHGQGGYTF. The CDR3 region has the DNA TGTGCCAGCAGCCACGGACAGGGAGGCTACACCTTC.

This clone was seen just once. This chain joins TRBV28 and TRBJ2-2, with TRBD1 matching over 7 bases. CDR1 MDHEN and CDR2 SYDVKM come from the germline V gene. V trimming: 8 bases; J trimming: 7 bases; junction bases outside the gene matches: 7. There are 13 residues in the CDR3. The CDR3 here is CASRDSALGELFF. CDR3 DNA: TGTGCCAGCCGGGACAGCGCCCTCGGGGAGCTGTTTTTT.

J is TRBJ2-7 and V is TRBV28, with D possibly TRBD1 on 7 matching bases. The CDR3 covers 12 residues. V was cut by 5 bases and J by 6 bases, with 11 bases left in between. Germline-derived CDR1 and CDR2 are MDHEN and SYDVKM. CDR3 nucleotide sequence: TGTGCCAGCAGTGGGACAGCGGGCGAGCAGTACTTC. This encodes CASSGTAGEQYF.

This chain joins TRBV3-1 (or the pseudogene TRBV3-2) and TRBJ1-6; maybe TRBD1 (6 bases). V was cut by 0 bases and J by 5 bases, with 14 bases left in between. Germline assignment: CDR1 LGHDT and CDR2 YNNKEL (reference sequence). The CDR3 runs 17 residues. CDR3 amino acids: CASSQDPRTDNNSPLHF. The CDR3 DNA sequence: TGTGCCAGCAGCCAAGACCCCAGGACAGACAATAATTCACCCCTCCACTTT.

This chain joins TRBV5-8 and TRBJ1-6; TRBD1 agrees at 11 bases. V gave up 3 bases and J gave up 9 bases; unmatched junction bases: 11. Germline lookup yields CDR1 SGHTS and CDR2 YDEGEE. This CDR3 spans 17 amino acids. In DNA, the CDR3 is TGTGCCAGCAGCTCAATTCCGGGACAGGGGGTCGGTTCACCCCTCCACTTT. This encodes CASSSIPGQGVGSPLHF.

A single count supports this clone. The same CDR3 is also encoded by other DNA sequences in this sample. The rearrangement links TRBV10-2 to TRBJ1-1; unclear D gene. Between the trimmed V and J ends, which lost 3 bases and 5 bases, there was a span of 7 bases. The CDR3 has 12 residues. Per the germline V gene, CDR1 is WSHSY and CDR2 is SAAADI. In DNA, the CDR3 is TGCGCCAGCAGTGACGTTTCGACTGAAGCTTTCTTT. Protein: CASSDVSTEAFF.

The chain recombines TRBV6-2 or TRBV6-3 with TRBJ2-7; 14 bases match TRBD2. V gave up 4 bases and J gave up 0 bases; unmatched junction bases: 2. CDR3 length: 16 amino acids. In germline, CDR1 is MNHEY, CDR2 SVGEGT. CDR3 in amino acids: CASSSGLAGDSYEQYF. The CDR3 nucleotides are TGTGCCAGCAGTTCGGGACTAGCGGGGGACTCCTACGAGCAGTACTTC.